This TCR beta chain was sequenced in a study of radiotherapy plus CTLA-4 blockade in lung cancer. As for the study in general: Across the patients, objective responses occurred in approximately 17%, and disease control in just over 30%. Findings of the study overall: The best predictor of response was reported to be early blood T cell clone dynamics, with interferon-beta.

Comments on this clone: Its antigen is currently unknown.

Each patient with chemo-refractory metastatic non-small-cell lung cancer was treated with focal radiation plus CTLA-4 blockade using ipilimumab. TCRdb keeps only in-frame clones here, not all; method: immunoSEQ multiplex PCR. The data contain about 50,000 clones, approximately 85% of them seen just once; the ten biggest clones take up roughly 25%. The CDR3 spans 15 residues. The junction had 6 bases not matched to a gene; V was cut back by 4 bases and J by 8 bases. Germline-derived CDR1 and CDR2 are SNHLY and FYNNEI. Specimen: peripheral blood, collected from a patient treated with radiotherapy plus ipilimumab. V is TRBV2 and J is TRBJ2-1; 12 nucleotides agree with TRBD2. The clonotype comes from a human donor with non-small cell lung cancer whose response to radiotherapy plus ipilimumab could not be evaluated. CDR3 sequence (DNA): TGTGCCAGCAGTGTCTTGACTAGCGGGGGCGATGAGCAGTTCTTC. Protein product: CASSVLTSGGDEQFF.